This entry lists 16 T cell receptor beta chains sequenced from one sample in a study of blood T cell repertoires in COVID-19 (dated by TCRdb to 2018 to 2020). Library generation was performed with the immunoSEQ multiplex PCR assay. This is the immuneACCESS table as TCRdb keeps it, with only in-frame sequences that have V and J called. A part of the clones is gone; compared with another copy, unresolved V genes explain less than half, and the rest is unexplained. In all, the sample holds 150,000 to 200,000 clones, and 93% of those were seen once. The ten largest account for roughly 2% of the sample. Sequenced sample: peripheral blood. All receptors come from a woman aged 60-70 years with COVID-19, enrolled during active disease.

This clone came up once. This chain links TRBV4-3 with TRBJ2-1; a weak D match, TRBD2 (6 bases). The CDR3 has 15 residues. Germline lookup yields CDR1 LGHNA and CDR2 YSLEER. With 0 bases removed from V and 4 bases from J, the gap between germline ends came to 10 bases. CDR3 DNA sequence: TGCGCCAGCAGCCAAGATGTGGGGAGGTACAATGAGCAGTTCTTC. Translating gives CASSQDVGRYNEQFF.

V and J are TRBV5-1 and TRBJ1-1, with D tentatively TRBD1 (5 bases). Deletions cut 3 bases from V and 0 bases from J, with 12 bases between. The germline V gene has CDR1 SGHRS and CDR2 YFSETQ. The CDR3 length is 15 residues. This CDR3 reads CASSSRQKMNTEAFF. The CDR3 nucleotides are TGCGCCAGCAGCTCACGACAGAAAATGAACACTGAAGCTTTCTTT.

This chain uses TRBV7-2 with TRBJ2-3; D uncertain. Between the trimmed V and J ends, which lost 0 bases and 4 bases, there was a span of 17 bases. Germline values: CDR1 SGHTA, CDR2 FQGNSA. This CDR3 comprises 17 residues. Here the CDR3 reads CASSLAQTSAKADTQYF. For the CDR3, the DNA is TGTGCCAGCAGCTTAGCACAGACCTCCGCTAAGGCAGATACGCAGTATTTT.

This clone was seen only once. The chain recombines TRBV19 with TRBJ1-2; D not resolved. Germline lookup yields CDR1 LNHDA and CDR2 SQIVND (reference sequence). Between the trimmed V and J ends, which lost 3 bases and 5 bases, there was a span of 7 bases. This CDR3 is 12 amino acids long. The CDR3 spells CASSIERYGYTF. The CDR3 DNA is TGTGCCAGTAGTATTGAGAGATATGGCTACACCTTC.

The chain links TRBV3-1 (or the pseudogene TRBV3-2) to TRBJ1-1, with D unclear. Germline V CDR1 and CDR2: LGHDT, YNNKEL (reference sequence). The V end lost 1 base, the J end lost 4 bases, and 7 bases lay between the germline ends. There are 13 residues in the CDR3. DNA for the CDR3: TGTGCCAGCAGCCAAGTCGCCAGCACTGAAGCTTTCTTT. Translated, it gives CASSQVASTEAFF.

The chain joins TRBV11-3 to TRBJ1-5; 7 bases align to TRBD1. V dropped 5 bases and J dropped 7; count of bases not matched to a gene: 11. The germline V gene encodes CDR1 SGHNT and CDR2 YENEEA. The CDR3 totals 15 residues. Here the CDR3 DNA reads TGTGCCAGCAGCCATCGCGACAGGGTCGGCCAGCCCCAGCATTTT. Its protein is CASSHRDRVGQPQHF.

The chain has TRBV7-4 and TRBJ1-1, with D possibly TRBD1 on 5 matching bases. The V and J ends lost 2 bases and 0 bases respectively, with 10 bases between them. The CDR3 loop spans 15 amino acids. Germline assignment: CDR1 SGHVT and CDR2 SQSDAQ. The CDR3 nucleotides read TGTGCCAGCAGCTTACCGGGGGGGATGAACACTGAAGCTTTCTTT. Translated: CASSLPGGMNTEAFF.

The V call is TRBV5-1, the J call TRBJ1-6; 7 bases match TRBD1. V lost 5 bases and J lost 8; bases outside the gene matches: 10. Germline loops: CDR1 SGHRS, CDR2 YFSETQ. This CDR3 contains 15 residues. The CDR3, as DNA: TGCGCCAGCAGGGACTACAGGGGAACGGATTCACCCCTCCACTTT. This translates into CASRDYRGTDSPLHF.

A few counts support this clone. The rearrangement uses TRBV11-2 and TRBJ1-2; TRBD1 is a possible D gene (5 bases). CDR1 and CDR2 (germline): SGHAT, FQNNGV. V was cut by 0 bases and J by 3 bases, with 17 bases left in between. This CDR3 contains 17 residues. The CDR3 nucleotides read TGTGCCAGCAGCTTAGATCGGGGGATAATCGGGGACTATGGCTACACCTTC. Translating gives CASSLDRGIIGDYGYTF. The full variable domain, with the rest looked up from reference TRBV11-2 and TRBJ1-2, is EAGVAQSPRYKIIEKRQSVAFWCNPISGHATLYWYQQILGQGPKLLIQFQNNGVVDDSQLPKDRFSAERLKGVDSTLKIQPAKLEDSAVYLCASSLDRGIIGDYGYTFGSGTRLTVV.

In DNA, the CDR3 is TGCGCCAGCAGCACGGGACTAGCAGAAGATACGCAGTATTTT. Translating it yields CASSTGLAEDTQYF. J is TRBJ2-3 and V is TRBV10-1; 9 bases are a match to TRBD2. Germline loops: CDR1 WNHNN, CDR2 SYGVQD (reference sequence). The length of the CDR3 is 14 residues. V lost 6 bases, J lost 5 bases, and 6 bases stayed unmatched.

V is TRBV19 and J is TRBJ1-5; 7 bases fit TRBD1. After removal of 7 bases from V and 5 bases from J, the junction contained 8 bases not matched to a gene. Germline loops: CDR1 LNHDA, CDR2 SQIVND (reference sequence). This CDR3 is 14 amino acids long. This CDR3 is CASTNRGAYQPQHF. The CDR3, as DNA: TGTGCCAGTACAAACAGGGGCGCCTATCAGCCCCAGCATTTT.

The rearrangement joins TRBV12-5 to TRBJ2-1; D is unresolved. Germline V gene data show CDR1 as LGHNT and CDR2 as FRNRAP. With 1 base removed from V and 3 bases from J, the gap between germline ends came to 7 bases. This CDR3 has 14 residues. CDR3 nucleotides: TGTGCTAGTGGTTTGGGCGGCAGCTACAATGAGCAGTTCTTC. Encoded protein: CASGLGGSYNEQFF.

In its sample, this clone was seen once. The V call is TRBV21-1, the J call TRBJ2-3; TRBD2 reflects the table's D call only, with no check against the DNA. TRBV21-1 is classified as a pseudogene. The CDR3 length is 18 residues. The CDR3, as DNA: TGTGCCAGCAGCAAAGCGCTAGCGGGGGAATCGAAGACAGATACGCAGTATTTT. Translating it yields CASSKALAGESKTDTQYF.

The V and J genes are TRBV7-4 and TRBJ1-1, with a weak D call TRBD1 (5 bases). Trimming removed 7 bases at V and 11 bases at J, with 14 bases between. CDR3 length: 11 amino acids. Germline CDR1 and CDR2: SGHVT and SQSDAQ. The CDR3 region is CASTPTAGAFF. DNA for the CDR3: TGTGCCAGCACCCCTACGGCAGGGGCTTTCTTT.

The chain couples TRBV20-1 to TRBJ1-6; D ambiguous. This CDR3 has 14 amino acids. V was cut by 3 bases and J by 9 bases, with 15 bases left in between. Germline-derived CDR1 and CDR2 are DFQATT and SNEGSKA (reference sequence). This CDR3 reads CSASWAGTGSPLHF. The CDR3 coding sequence is TGCAGTGCTAGTTGGGCGGGTACGGGTTCACCCCTCCACTTT.

The chain recombines TRBV18 with TRBJ1-1; possible D gene TRBD1, 6 bases. Germline V gene data show CDR1 as KGHSH and CDR2 as LQKENI. The CDR3 totals 15 residues. The germline V and J ends were trimmed by 3 bases and 4 bases, with 15 bases remaining between them. The CDR3 reads CASSPAGVKGTEAFF. The CDR3 DNA sequence: TGTGCCAGCTCACCGGCAGGGGTGAAGGGCACTGAAGCTTTCTTT.